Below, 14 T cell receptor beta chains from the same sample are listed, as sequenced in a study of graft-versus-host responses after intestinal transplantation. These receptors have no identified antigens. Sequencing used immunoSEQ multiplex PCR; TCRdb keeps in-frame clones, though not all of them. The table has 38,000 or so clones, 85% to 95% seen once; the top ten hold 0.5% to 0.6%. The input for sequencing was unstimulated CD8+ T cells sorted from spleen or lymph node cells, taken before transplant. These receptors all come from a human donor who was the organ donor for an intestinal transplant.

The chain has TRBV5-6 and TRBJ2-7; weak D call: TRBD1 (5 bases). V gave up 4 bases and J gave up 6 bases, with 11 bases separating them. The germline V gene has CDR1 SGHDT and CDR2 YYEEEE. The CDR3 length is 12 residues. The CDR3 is CASSAGFIEQYF. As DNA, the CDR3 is TGTGCCAGCAGCGCAGGGTTCATCGAGCAGTACTTC.

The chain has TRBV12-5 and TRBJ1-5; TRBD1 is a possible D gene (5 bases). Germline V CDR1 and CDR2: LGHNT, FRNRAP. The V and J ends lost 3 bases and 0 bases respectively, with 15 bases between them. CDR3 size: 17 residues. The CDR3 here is CASGFALDIDSNQPQHF. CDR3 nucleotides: TGTGCTAGTGGTTTTGCTCTGGACATCGATAGCAATCAGCCCCAGCATTTT.

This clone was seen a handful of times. The CDR3 DNA follows: TGTGCCATCAGTGGAGCGACAGTTAGCCCCTACGAGCAGTACTTC. It yields the protein CAISGATVSPYEQYF. The rearrangement uses TRBV10-3 and TRBJ2-7; perhaps TRBD1 as D (5 bases). V shed 4 bases and J shed 2 bases, with 15 bases lying between them. This CDR3 comprises 15 residues. Germline V gene data show CDR1 as ENHRY and CDR2 as SYGVKD.

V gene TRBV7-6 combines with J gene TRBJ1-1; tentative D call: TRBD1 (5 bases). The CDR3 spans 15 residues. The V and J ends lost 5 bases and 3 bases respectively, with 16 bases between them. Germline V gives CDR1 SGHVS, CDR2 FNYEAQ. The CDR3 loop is CASSGRDGEDTEAFF. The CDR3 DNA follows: TGTGCCAGCAGCGGACGGGACGGAGAGGACACTGAAGCTTTCTTT.

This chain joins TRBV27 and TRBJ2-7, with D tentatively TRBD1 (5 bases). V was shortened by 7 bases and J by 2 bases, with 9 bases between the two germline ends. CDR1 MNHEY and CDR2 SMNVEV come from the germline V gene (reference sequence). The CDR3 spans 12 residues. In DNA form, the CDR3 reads TGTGCCAGCACTGACAGTACCTACGAGCAGTACTTC. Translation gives CASTDSTYEQYF.

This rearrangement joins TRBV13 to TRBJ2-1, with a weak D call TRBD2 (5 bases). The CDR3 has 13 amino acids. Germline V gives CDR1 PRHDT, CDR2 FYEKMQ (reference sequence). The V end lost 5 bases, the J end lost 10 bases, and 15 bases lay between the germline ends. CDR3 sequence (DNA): TGTGCCAGCAGCCAAGAAGGGAGCCCCGAGCAGTTCTTC. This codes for CASSQEGSPEQFF.

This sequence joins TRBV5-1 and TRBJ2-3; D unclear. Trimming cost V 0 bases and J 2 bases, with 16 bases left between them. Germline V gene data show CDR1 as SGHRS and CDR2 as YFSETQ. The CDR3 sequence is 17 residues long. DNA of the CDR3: TGCGCCAGCAGCTTGGTGAGACTGGAGTACCTCACAGATACGCAGTATTTT. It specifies CASSLVRLEYLTDTQYF.

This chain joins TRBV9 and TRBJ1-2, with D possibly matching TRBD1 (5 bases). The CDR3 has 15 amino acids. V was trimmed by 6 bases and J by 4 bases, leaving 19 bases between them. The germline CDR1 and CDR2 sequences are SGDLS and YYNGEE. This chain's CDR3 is CASNTNRGDVYGYTF. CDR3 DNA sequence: TGTGCCAGCAACACTAATCGGGGGGACGTCTATGGCTACACCTTC.

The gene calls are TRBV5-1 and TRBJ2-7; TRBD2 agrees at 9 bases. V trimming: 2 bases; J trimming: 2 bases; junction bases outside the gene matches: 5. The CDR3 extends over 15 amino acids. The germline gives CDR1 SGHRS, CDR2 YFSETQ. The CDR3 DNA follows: TGCGCCAGCAGCTTTGCCAGCGGGGGGACCTACGAGCAGTACTTC. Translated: CASSFASGGTYEQYF.

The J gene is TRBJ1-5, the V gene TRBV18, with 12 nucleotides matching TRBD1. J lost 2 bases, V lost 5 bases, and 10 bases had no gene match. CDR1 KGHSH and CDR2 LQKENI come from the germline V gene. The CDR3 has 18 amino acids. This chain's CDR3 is CASSDRDRGPTGNQPQHF. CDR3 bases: TGTGCCAGCTCAGACCGGGACAGGGGGCCGACCGGCAATCAGCCCCAGCATTTT.

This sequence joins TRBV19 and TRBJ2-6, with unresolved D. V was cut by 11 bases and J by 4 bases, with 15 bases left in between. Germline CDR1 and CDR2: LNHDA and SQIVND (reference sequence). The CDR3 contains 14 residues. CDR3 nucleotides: TGTGCCTCTAAAGGGCGGCGAGGGGCCAACGTCCTGACTTTC. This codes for CASKGRRGANVLTF.

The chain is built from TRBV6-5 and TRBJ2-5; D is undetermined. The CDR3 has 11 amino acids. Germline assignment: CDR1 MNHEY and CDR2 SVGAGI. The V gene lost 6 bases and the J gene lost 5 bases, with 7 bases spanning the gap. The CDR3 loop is CASSQVETQYF. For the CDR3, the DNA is TGTGCCAGCAGCCAGGTGGAGACCCAGTACTTC.

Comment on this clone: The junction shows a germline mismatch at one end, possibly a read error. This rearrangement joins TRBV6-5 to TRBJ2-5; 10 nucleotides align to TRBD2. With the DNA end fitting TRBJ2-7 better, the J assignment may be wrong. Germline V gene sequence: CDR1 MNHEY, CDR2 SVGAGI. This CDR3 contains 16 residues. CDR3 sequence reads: CASSYFLAGAVSEQYF. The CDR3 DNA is TGTGCTAGCAGTTACTTTCTAGCGGGGGCGGTGAGCGAGCAGTACTTC.

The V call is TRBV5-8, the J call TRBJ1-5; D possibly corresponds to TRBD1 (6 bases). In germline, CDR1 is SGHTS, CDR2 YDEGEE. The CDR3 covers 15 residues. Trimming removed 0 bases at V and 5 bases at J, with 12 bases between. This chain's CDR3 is CASSLGLDSHQPQHF. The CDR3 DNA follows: TGTGCCAGCAGCTTGGGGCTGGACAGCCATCAGCCCCAGCATTTT. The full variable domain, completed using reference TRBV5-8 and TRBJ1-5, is EAGVTQSPTHLIKTRGQQATLRCSPISGHTSVYWYQQALGLGLQFLLWYDEGEERNRGNFPPRFSGRQFPNYSSELNVNALELEDSALYLCASSLGLDSHQPQHFGDGTRLSIL.